The 6 T cell receptor beta chains reported below all come from one sample, sequenced in a study of memory CD4+ T cells and cytomegalovirus serostatus. The sort gate was single viable CD3+CD4+CD8-CD45RO+ cells for memory CD4+ T cells. This table comes from immunoSEQ multiplex PCR, and its TCRdb copy is limited to in-frame clones, with some not included. The table includes 50,000 to 65,000 clones, around 77% detected once. The sample was memory CD4+ T cells from blood. Source of these receptors: an adult in good health and CMV-seronegative.

A few counts support this clone. The chain carries TRBV28 and TRBJ1-4, with D hard to call. CDR3 length equals 13 residues. V was cut by 5 bases and J by 10 bases, with 14 bases left in between. Germline CDR1 is MDHEN and CDR2 is SYDVKM. In DNA form, the CDR3 reads TGTGCCAGCAGTGGGTCCCTTTGGCGAAAACTGTTTTTT. Encoded protein: CASSGSLWRKLFF.

V is TRBV5-1 and J is TRBJ2-3, with 12 bases lining up with TRBD2. With V trimmed by 3 bases and J by 6 bases, 17 bases remained unmatched. The CDR3 contains 19 residues. Germline values: CDR1 SGHRS, CDR2 YFSETQ. This chain's CDR3 is CASSSPSGGAPLTADTQYF. The CDR3 DNA reads TGCGCCAGCAGCTCGCCTAGCGGGGGGGCCCCCCTAACGGCGGATACGCAGTATTTT.

The chain recombines TRBV19 with TRBJ1-5, with 7 bases aligning to TRBD1. Germline CDR1 and CDR2: LNHDA and SQIVND (reference sequence). This CDR3 has 15 residues. With V trimmed by 3 bases and J by 1 base, 3 bases remained unmatched. Written as DNA, the CDR3 is TGTGCCAGTAGTATCCGCAGGGGGAGCAATCAGCCCCAGCATTTT. Amino acids: CASSIRRGSNQPQHF. The entire variable domain, with the rest obtained from reference TRBV19 and TRBJ1-5, is as follows: DGGITQSPKYLFRKEGQNVTLSCEQNLNHDAMYWYRQDPGQGLRLIYYSQIVNDFQKGDIAEGYSVSREKKESFPLTVTSAQKNPTAFYLCASSIRRGSNQPQHFGDGTRLSIL.

This clone was seen more than once but under ten times. The chain has TRBV7-3 and TRBJ1-5; D might be TRBD1 (6 bases). This CDR3 has 13 amino acids. Trimming took 2 bases from V and 4 from J, leaving 6 bases between them. Looked up from germline, CDR1 is SGHTA and CDR2 is FQGTGA. The CDR3: CASSLQGNQPQHF. The DNA for the CDR3 is TGTGCCAGCAGCTTACAGGGGAATCAGCCCCAGCATTTT.

The chain has TRBV12-5 and TRBJ2-2; 7 positions agree with TRBD2. The V gene end was trimmed by 6 bases and the J gene end by 2 bases; junction bases not matched to a gene: 12. The CDR3 is 17 residues long. Per the germline V gene, CDR1 is LGHNT and CDR2 is FRNRAP. CDR3 DNA sequence: TGTGCTAGTGGCTTGCCGCTGGCTAGCGGAAACACCGGGGAGCTGTTTTTT. It encodes CASGLPLASGNTGELFF.

This clone showed up just a few times. V is TRBV9 and J is TRBJ1-4, with D tentatively TRBD1 (5 bases). V was cut by 4 bases and J by 1 base, with 14 bases left in between. Germline V CDR1 and CDR2: SGDLS, YYNGEE. The CDR3 spans 16 residues. CDR3 sequence (DNA): TGTGCCAGCAGCCCAGGAAGGGGAGGAACTAATGAAAAACTGTTTTTT. The encoded protein is CASSPGRGGTNEKLFF. Combining the CDR3 with reference TRBV9 and TRBJ1-4 gives the whole variable domain DSGVTQTPKHLITATGQRVTLRCSPRSGDLSVYWYQQSLDQGLQFLIQYYNGEERAKGNILERFSAQQFPDLHSELNLSSLELGDSALYFCASSPGRGGTNEKLFFGSGTQLSVL.